This T cell receptor (beta chain) was captured in a study of T cell repertoires in cytomegalovirus infection. Study context: Indicated by public TCR beta signatures were CMV infection and matching HLA type. Study results and limitations: In two of eight donors, the top clonotype was HLA-C-restricted CMV-specific. Summed frequency of shared TCR beta families picked out CMV carriers who also had the relevant HLA.

This clonotype showed up many times. Its antigen is unidentified. V was pared by 8 bases and J by 8 bases, with 9 bases of the junction left unmatched. This CDR3 region has 14 residues. TCRdb analysed the reads with MiXCR anew, one entry per CDR3 protein. The data contain some 120,000 distinct CDR3 sequences, around 10% of them singletons. The specimen was PBMCs, sequenced either directly or after in vitro stimulation (not recorded which). The chain uses TRBV12-3 or TRBV12-4 and TRBJ2-2; the match to TRBD1 covers 9 bases. The receptor comes from a human donor in good health (CMV status not recorded). Some clones in this sample may be carry-over from other donors' samples. The CDR3 nucleotides read TGTGCCAGCGGGGGGACAGGGAGGTCGGGGGAGCTGTTTTTT. Translation: CASGGTGRSGELFF.